Shown below are 9 T cell receptor beta chains from a single sample sequenced in a study of regulatory T cells in long-lasting Graves disease. Noted time point: newly diagnosed GD, antithyroid drugs for less than 3 months. Extracted PBMC RNA gave rise to the TCR library. Arm-PCR with iRepertoire HTBI primers amplified the CDR3 regions for these TCR beta libraries. TCRdb called the multiplex PCR reads again in MiXCR, with one record for every CDR3 protein. The table has approximately 230,000 distinct CDR3 sequences, about a sixth seen once. Sequencing used peripheral blood mononuclear cells (PBMCs), obtained at new diagnosis, from a patient treated with antithyroid drugs. Source of these receptors: a female donor with Graves disease.

J is TRBJ2-1 and V is TRBV20-1, with D perhaps matching TRBD1 (5 bases). This CDR3 is 16 amino acids long. The germline V gene encodes CDR1 DFQATT and CDR2 SNEGSKA (reference sequence). Between the trimmed V and J ends, which lost 5 bases and 0 bases, there was a span of 17 bases. CDR3 sequence (DNA): TGCAGTGCTGACACCCAACAGGAAAGCTCCTACAATGAGCAGTTCTTC. The encoded protein is CSADTQQESSYNEQFF.

This clonotype was found many times. This chain joins TRBV3-1 and TRBJ1-2, with D possibly matching TRBD1 (5 bases). Germline CDR1 reads LGHDT; CDR2 reads YNNKEL (reference sequence). V was trimmed by 4 bases and J by 2 bases, leaving 14 bases between them. There are 15 residues in the CDR3. This CDR3 reads CASSPPGPTNYGYTF. The CDR3 region has the DNA TGTGCCAGCAGCCCCCCGGGACCTACGAACTATGGCTACACCTTC.

Ten or more counts support this clonotype. The rearrangement joins TRBV11-3 to TRBJ1-1; D is unresolved. Trimming shortened V by 5 bases and J by 1 base, and 11 bases separated the two germline ends. CDR1 is SGHNT and CDR2 is YENEEA in the germline V gene. This CDR3 is 14 amino acids long. In nucleotides, the CDR3 is TGTGCCAGCAGCGCAAATAACCCGAACACTGAAGCTTTCTTT. Its protein is CASSANNPNTEAFF.

This clonotype was recorded at least ten times. The CDR3 DNA reads TGTGCCAGCAGCGCCGTGCTCAATTCACCCCTCCACTTT. Its translation is CASSAVLNSPLHF. J is TRBJ1-6 and V is TRBV7-3; D is unclear. The CDR3 runs to 13 residues. V dropped 5 bases and J dropped 7 bases, with 9 bases sitting between them. The V gene's germline CDR1 is SGHTA and CDR2 FQGTGA.

This clonotype was picked up many times. The chain links TRBV7-2 to TRBJ1-4; 8 nucleotides match TRBD1. This CDR3 spans 14 amino acids. CDR1 and CDR2 from the germline V gene are SGHTA and FQGNSA. V lost 5 bases to trimming and J lost 7 bases; unmatched junction nucleotides: 6. CDR3 in DNA: TGTGCCAGCAGCCATGACAGGGGTGGTGAAAAACTGTTTTTT. Its protein product is CASSHDRGGEKLFF.

Points on this clonotype: Given a much more abundant clone one base away, this may be a read error. The V and J genes are TRBV6-1 and TRBJ2-1; D gene unclear. The germline V gene has CDR1 MNHNS and CDR2 SASEGT. The CDR3 has 14 residues. V dropped 11 bases and J dropped 0 bases, with 14 bases sitting between them. CDR3 amino acids: CAGLRDGSYNEQFF. The CDR3 DNA sequence: TGTGCCGGCCTCCGTGACGGCTCCTACAATGAGCAGTTCTTC.

This clonotype was seen ten or more times. The chain links TRBV11-3 to TRBJ2-2; TRBD2 might be the D (5 bases). Per the germline V gene, CDR1 is SGHNT and CDR2 is YENEEA. V was trimmed by 7 bases and J by 5 bases, leaving 17 bases between them. The CDR3 length is 15 residues. CDR3 loop: CASKPALAVTGELFF. CDR3 DNA sequence: TGTGCCAGCAAGCCGGCCCTAGCTGTAACCGGGGAGCTGTTTTTT.

A few counts support this clonotype. The chain carries TRBV11-3 and TRBJ2-7; D unclear. CDR3 length: 13 amino acids. Germline V lookup: CDR1 SGHNT, CDR2 YENEEA. V shed 1 base and J shed 7 bases, with 11 bases lying between them. CDR3 bases: TGTGCCAGCAGCTTAGTAATCTTAGGGGAGCAGTACTTC. Translating gives CASSLVILGEQYF.

This clonotype has just a few counts. The rearrangement links TRBV14 to TRBJ2-1, with 10 bases lining up with TRBD1. Germline V gene data show CDR1 as SGHDN and CDR2 as FVKESK. The CDR3 totals 15 residues. Trimming removed 6 bases from V and 11 bases from J; junction bases left unmatched: 13. This CDR3 is CASRGDRGSLDKQFF. In DNA form, the CDR3 reads TGTGCCAGCAGGGGGGACAGGGGAAGTTTGGATAAGCAGTTCTTC.